This T cell receptor beta chain was sequenced in a study of CD8+ T cells in alopecia areata. General observations from the study: Scalp repertoires also include resident alphabeta T cells from normal skin.

On this clone itself: The target antigen is unknown.

It was cDNA, reverse transcribed from extracted RNA, that served as the sequencing template. Produced via immunoSEQ multiplex PCR; TCRdb's table is partial and in-frame only. Found here are 150,000 to 200,000 clones, approximately 56% of them singletons; the top ten hold about 14%. This specimen consisted of CD4+ T cells sorted from blood, obtained at week 0. The sequence came from a human donor with alopecia areata.

This CDR3 reads CASSDRGVEAFF. CDR3 nucleotides: TGTGCCAGCAGTGACAGGGGCGTCGAAGCTTTCTTT. V gene TRBV6-1 combines with J gene TRBJ1-1; D possibly corresponds to TRBD1 (6 bases). The V gene's germline CDR1 is MNHNS and CDR2 SASEGT. Trimming removed 3 bases from V and 8 bases from J, with 10 bases in between. The CDR3 is 12 residues long.